In this sample, the clone carrying this T cell receptor (beta chain) turned up once. Its antigen is undetermined. CDR3 size: 15 residues. V was pared by 5 bases and J by 4 bases, with 5 bases of the junction left unmatched. CDR1 is SGHNT and CDR2 is YENEEA in the germline V gene. The PCR ran on 60 Vbeta and 13 Jbeta primers. This table comes from immunoSEQ multiplex PCR, and its TCRdb copy is limited to in-frame clones, with some not included. The table includes a few hundred thousand clones, over 60% detected once. The source of the sample is a study of cytomegalovirus exposure and HLA in healthy donors. Findings of the study overall: The study flagged around 150 TCR beta chains as cytomegalovirus-associated. Fewer N-insertions (relative to the roughly 610-donor mean) were reportedly seen in an Asian-associated ancestry cluster in a later analysis.

The source is a man younger than 35 in good health and CMV-seronegative. The V gene is TRBV11-3, the J gene TRBJ1-3; 10 positions match TRBD1. The sequenced material came from PBMCs. CDR3 residues: CASSPGTGAGNTIYF. CDR3 sequence (DNA): TGTGCCAGCAGCCCCGGGACAGGGGCGGGAAACACCATATATTTT.